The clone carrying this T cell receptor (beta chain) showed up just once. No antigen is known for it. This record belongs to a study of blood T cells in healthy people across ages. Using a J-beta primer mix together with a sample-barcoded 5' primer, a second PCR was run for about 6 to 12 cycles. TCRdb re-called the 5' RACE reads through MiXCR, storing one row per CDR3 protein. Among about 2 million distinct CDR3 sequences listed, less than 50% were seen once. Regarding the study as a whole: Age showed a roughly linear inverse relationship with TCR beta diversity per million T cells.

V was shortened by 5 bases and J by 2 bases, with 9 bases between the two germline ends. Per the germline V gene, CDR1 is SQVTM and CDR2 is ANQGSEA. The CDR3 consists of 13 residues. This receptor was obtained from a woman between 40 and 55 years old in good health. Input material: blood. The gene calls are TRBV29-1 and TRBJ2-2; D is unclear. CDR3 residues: CSVSETNTGELFF. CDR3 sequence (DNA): TGCAGCGTTAGTGAGACAAACACCGGGGAGCTGTTTTTT.